The entry below describes one T cell receptor (beta chain). The antigen is not known. Profiling of TCR beta VDJ combinations and CDR3 sequences used genomic DNA as template. TCRdb independently ran MiXCR on the reads; one entry per CDR3 protein. The sample carries roughly 160,000 distinct CDR3 sequences, roughly 48% recorded once. This record belongs to a study of CD8+CD57+ T cells in acquired aplastic anemia. Overall study: Sorted CD4+ and CD8+ cells yielded DNA averaging around 3 ug.

Findings of the study overall: Patients and controls had in common 25 to 30 CD8+ CDR3 sequences. In CD8+ cells, Simpson's diversity showed no significant difference between patients and controls.

In patients chosen for sequencing, flow cytometry had shown CD8+CD57+ cell expansion. All patients were therapy-naive when blood was sampled. Germline CDR1 and CDR2: ENHRY and SYGVKD. CDR3 size: 14 residues. V lost 4 bases and J lost 6, with 13 bases in between. The source is a human donor with aplastic anemia. The sample consisted of sorted CD4+, CD8+, or CD8+CD57+ T cells (not recorded which) from PBMCs. The gene calls are TRBV10-3 and TRBJ2-1; no firm D call. The CDR3 DNA reads TGTGCCATCAGTGCCATGCCCCTTTTCAATGAGCAGTTCTTC. Residues: CAISAMPLFNEQFF.